This T cell receptor (beta chain) originates from a study of response to subunit inactivated influenza vaccine. Germline CDR1 and CDR2: MDHEN and SYDVKM. The CDR3 has 16 residues. V dropped 8 bases and J dropped 4; count of bases not matched to a gene: 10. TCRdb ran MiXCR on the RT-PCR reads and lists one entry per CDR3 protein. Among some 800,000 distinct CDR3 sequences listed, 21% were seen once. Findings of the study overall: Seasonal influenza vaccination, on each occasion, was suggested by the authors to recruit few new T cells.

Concerning this clonotype: Antigen unknown.

The input for sequencing was PBMCs from blood, taken about 5 days after vaccination. The rearrangement joins TRBV28 to TRBJ2-2, with TRBD2 matching 10 bases. This sequence was found in a man aged 50 or older who received an inactivated influenza vaccine. The CDR3 loop reads CASWSRLAGITGELFF. The CDR3 DNA reads TGTGCCAGCTGGTCCCGACTAGCGGGTATCACCGGGGAGCTGTTTTTT. Filled out from reference TRBV28 and TRBJ2-2, the complete variable domain reads DVKVTQSSRYLVKRTGEKVFLECVQDMDHENMFWYRQDPGLGLRLIYFSYDVKMKEKGDIPEGYSVSREKKERFSLILESASTNQTSMYLCASWSRLAGITGELFFGEGSRLTVL.